A selection of T cell receptor beta chains follows, all from one sample in a study of cytomegalovirus exposure and HLA in healthy donors. Repertoires were generated with immunoSEQ multiplex PCR, while TCRdb's copy carries only in-frame clones and drops some. The data hold under 200,000 clones, with 65% to 90% observed a single time. The sequenced sample was PBMCs. Receptor source: a woman aged 45-59 years in good health and CMV-seronegative. Both conserved end residues are trimmed from each CDR3.

TRBV4-1	.	ASSPWDRVFNEQY
TRBV28	TRBJ1-1	ASSLEERGYTEAF
TRBV30	TRBJ2-2	AWDPGQAVRELF
TRBV11-1	TRBJ2-1	ASSLRGTSGINEQF
TRBV27	TRBJ1-5	ASREQGYSNQPQH
TRBV30	TRBJ1-2	ASTSGGSTNYGYT
TRBV7-9	TRBJ2-1	ASSGGQGINEQF
TRBV5-6	TRBJ1-5	ASSLLGDRGNQPQH
TRBV28	TRBJ1-2	ASNSGGGGYT
TRBV6-5	TRBJ2-3	ASRRVSSTDTQY
TRBV4-3	TRBJ2-7	ASSQLTSDNEQY
TRBV6-1	TRBJ1-2	ASNSRGSRGDGYT
TRBV9	TRBJ2-2	ASTVRWTGELF
TRBV30	TRBJ1-1	AWLQNTEAF
TRBV9	TRBJ2-3	ASSGGLARTDTQY
TRBV11-2	TRBJ2-7	ASSSGTRGGQY